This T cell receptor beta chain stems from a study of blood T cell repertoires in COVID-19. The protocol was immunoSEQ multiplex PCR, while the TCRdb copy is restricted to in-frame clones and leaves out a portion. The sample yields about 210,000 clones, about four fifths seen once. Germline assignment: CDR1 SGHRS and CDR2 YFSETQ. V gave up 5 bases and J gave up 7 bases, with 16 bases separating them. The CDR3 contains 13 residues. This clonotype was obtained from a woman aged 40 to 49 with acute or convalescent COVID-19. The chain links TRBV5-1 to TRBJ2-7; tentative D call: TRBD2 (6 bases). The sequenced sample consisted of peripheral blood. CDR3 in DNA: TGCGCCAGCAGGCCCGGGACGGAGGGGGAGCAGTACTTC. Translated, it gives CASRPGTEGEQYF.